Shown below are 14 T cell receptor beta chains from a single sample sequenced in a study of shared clonotypes between healthy human individuals. The data were produced by immunoSEQ multiplex PCR, yet TCRdb's version contains in-frame clones alone and is incomplete. The profile shows some 1 million clones, about three quarters of them singletons. The sample was memory CD4+ T cells sorted from blood. As to subset: CD45RA-negative fraction. The receptor source for this set is a man between 18 and 29 years old in good health.

This rearrangement joins TRBV11-2 to TRBJ2-7, with 11 nucleotides matching TRBD2. Germline loops: CDR1 SGHAT, CDR2 FQNNGV. CDR3 length: 15 residues. V shed 5 bases, J shed 2 bases, and the junction held 5 bases outside the gene matches. In DNA form, the CDR3 reads TGTGCCAGCAGCACCCTAGCGGGGGGAGCCTACGAGCAGTACTTC. Amino acid sequence: CASSTLAGGAYEQYF.

Of note for this clone: A much bigger clone sits one base away, suggesting this may be a read error. Other DNA sequences from this sample encode an identical CDR3 as well. V and J are TRBV5-6 and TRBJ2-7; D call uncertain. Trimming stripped 2 bases from V and 3 bases from J, with 6 bases between. Per the germline V gene, CDR1 is SGHDT and CDR2 is YYEEEE. The CDR3 spans 12 residues. Here the CDR3 DNA reads TGTGCCAGCAGCTTAAATAGCTACGAGCAGTACTTC. Protein: CASSLNSYEQYF.

This clone was seen a few times. The chain carries TRBV5-1 and TRBJ2-5, with 10 bases identical to TRBD2. With 5 bases clipped from V and 4 bases from J, the junction kept 20 bases outside the gene matches. Looked up from germline, CDR1 is SGHRS and CDR2 is YFSETQ. This CDR3 has 19 residues. As DNA, the CDR3 is TGCGCCAGCAGGCCAGACAGGACTAGCGGTCCCCGCGTGGGAGAGACCCAGTACTTC. This codes for CASRPDRTSGPRVGETQYF. Complete variable domain (other parts from reference TRBV5-1 and TRBJ2-5): KAGVTQTPRYLIKTRGQQVTLSCSPISGHRSVSWYQQTPGQGLQFLFEYFSETQRNKGNFPGRFSGRQFSNSRSEMNVSTLELGDSALYLCASRPDRTSGPRVGETQYFGPGTRLLVL.

There are many counts of this clone. This chain links TRBV5-4 with TRBJ1-6; D is unresolved. Trimming removed 4 bases at V and 3 bases at J, with 11 bases between. Germline V CDR1 and CDR2: SGHNT, YYREEE (reference sequence). CDR3 length: 15 amino acids. In nucleotides, the CDR3 is TGTGCCAGCAGCCCAGGAGCAATCTATAATTCACCCCTCCACTTT. Its translation: CASSPGAIYNSPLHF.

This clone showed up just once. This rearrangement joins TRBV4-2 to TRBJ2-2; 9 bases fit TRBD2. This CDR3 has 17 amino acids. CDR1 LGHNA and CDR2 YNFKEQ come from the germline V gene. V gave up 1 base and J gave up 0 bases; unmatched junction bases: 3. CDR3 loop: CASSQVLAGANTGELFF. The CDR3 coding sequence is TGTGCCAGCAGCCAAGTACTAGCGGGCGCGAACACCGGGGAGCTGTTTTTT.

This chain connects TRBV5-1 to TRBJ1-2, with a weak D call TRBD1 (5 bases). The CDR3 spans 15 residues. The germline V gene has CDR1 SGHRS and CDR2 YFSETQ. Trimming took off 0 bases at V and 6 bases at J, with 15 bases between the two ends. The CDR3 protein is CASSLEQGGRDGYTF. CDR3 DNA: TGCGCCAGCAGCTTGGAGCAGGGAGGGCGGGATGGCTACACCTTC.

Turning to this clone: The germline gene is not matched at one end of the junction; a read error may be the cause. The rearrangement uses TRBV7-2 and TRBJ2-3, with TRBD2 identical over 10 bases. CDR1 and CDR2 from the germline V gene are SGHTA and FQGNSA. The CDR3 totals 14 residues. Here the CDR3 DNA reads TGTGCCAGCAGCCTAGCGGGAGTGGCAGATACGCAGTATTTT. Translation: CASSLAGVADTQYF. The variable domain in full, with the rest retrieved from reference TRBV7-2 and TRBJ2-3, is GAGVSQSPSNKVTEKGKDVELRCDPISGHTALYWYRQSLGQGLEFLIYFQGNSAPDKSGLPSDRFSAERTGGSVSTLTIQRTQQEDSAVYLCASSLAGVADTQYFGPGTRLTVL.

The CDR3 spells CASSMNRGKPQHF. CDR3 in DNA: TGTGCCAGCAGCATGAACAGGGGGAAGCCCCAGCATTTT. The chain employs TRBV7-6 and TRBJ1-5; TRBD1 agrees at 8 bases. The V segment lost 5 bases and the J segment 8 bases; nucleotides outside the gene matches: 5. Germline-derived CDR1 and CDR2 are SGHVS and FNYEAQ. The CDR3 is 13 amino acids.

The rearrangement uses TRBV7-3 and TRBJ1-1; D not resolved. The CDR3 loop spans 13 amino acids. Trimming left V 11 bases short and J 1 base short, with 14 bases between. Germline CDR1 is SGHTA and CDR2 is FQGTGA. The CDR3 DNA follows: TGTGCCTCCAGCTTACGGCCGAACACTGAAGCTTTCTTT. It is translated as CASSLRPNTEAFF. The full variable domain, rest sourced from reference TRBV7-3 and TRBJ1-1, is GAGVSQTPSNKVTEKGKYVELRCDPISGHTALYWYRQSLGQGPEFLIYFQGTGAADDSGLPNDRFFAVRPEGSVSTLKIQRTERGDSAVYLCASSLRPNTEAFFGQGTRLTVV.

This chain uses TRBV6-6 with TRBJ1-1, with TRBD1 matching 9 bases. J was trimmed by 4 bases and V by 5 bases; bases with no gene match: 8. The CDR3 has 15 amino acids. The V gene's germline CDR1 is MNHNY and CDR2 SVGAGI (reference sequence). This CDR3 is CASSRDREGGTEAFF. As DNA, the CDR3 is TGTGCCAGCAGTCGGGACAGGGAAGGGGGCACTGAAGCTTTCTTT.

In its sample, this clone was seen a few times. The chain has TRBV6-1 and TRBJ1-2; D is undetermined. The CDR3 has 15 residues. V was clipped by 2 bases and J by 4 bases, with 14 bases between them. Looked up from germline, CDR1 is MNHNS and CDR2 is SASEGT. The CDR3 DNA reads as TGTGCCAGCAGTGAACAAGGACTCTTAGCCTATGGCTACACCTTC. It codes for CASSEQGLLAYGYTF.

V is TRBV5-1 and J is TRBJ2-2, with D uncertain. The CDR3 length is 12 residues. The germline gives CDR1 SGHRS, CDR2 YFSETQ. The V end lost 1 base, the J end lost 5 bases, and 3 bases lay between the germline ends. CDR3 loop: CASSLITGELFF. The DNA for the CDR3 is TGCGCCAGCAGCTTGATAACCGGGGAGCTGTTTTTT.

The chain employs TRBV6-5 and TRBJ1-1; no firm D call. Trimming removed 10 bases from V and 0 bases from J, with 9 bases in between. CDR3 length equals 12 residues. Germline V gene lookup returns CDR1 MNHEY and CDR2 SVGAGI. The CDR3 coding sequence is TGTGCCACCTCCCGGATGAACACTGAAGCTTTCTTT. It translates to CATSRMNTEAFF.

The rearrangement joins TRBV5-1 to TRBJ1-5, with a possible D match to TRBD1 (5 bases). This CDR3 has 17 residues. Germline CDR1 and CDR2: SGHRS and YFSETQ. Trimming removed 0 bases from V and 7 bases from J, with 20 bases in between. DNA for the CDR3: TGCGCCAGCAGCTTGGGGAGCGACACCGGACGGGACCAGCCCCAGCATTTT. This sequence encodes CASSLGSDTGRDQPQHF.